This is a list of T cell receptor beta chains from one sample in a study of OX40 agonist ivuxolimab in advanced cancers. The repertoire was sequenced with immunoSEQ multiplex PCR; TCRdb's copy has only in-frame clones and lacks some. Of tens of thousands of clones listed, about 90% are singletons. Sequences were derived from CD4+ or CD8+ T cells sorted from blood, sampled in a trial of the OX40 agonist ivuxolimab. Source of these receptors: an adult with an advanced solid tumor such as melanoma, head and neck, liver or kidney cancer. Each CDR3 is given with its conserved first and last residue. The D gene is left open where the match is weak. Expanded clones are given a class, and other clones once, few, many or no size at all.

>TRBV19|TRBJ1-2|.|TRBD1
CASRTGQADYGYTF
TGTGCCAGCCGAACGGGACAGGCGGACTATGGCTACACCTTC
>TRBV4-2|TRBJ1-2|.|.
CASSPVTLAGTYGYTF
TGTGCCAGCAGCCCAGTTACCTTGGCAGGAACGTATGGCTACACCTTC
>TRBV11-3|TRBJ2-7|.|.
CASSLGPGLEQYF
TGTGCCAGCAGCTTGGGGCCCGGCCTCGAGCAGTACTTC
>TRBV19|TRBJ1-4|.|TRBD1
CASSRRDGDSEKLFF
TGTGCCAGTAGTCGCCGGGACGGGGACAGCGAAAAACTGTTTTTT
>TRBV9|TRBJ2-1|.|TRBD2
CASSVGVAGAGLNEQFF
TGTGCCAGCAGCGTAGGCGTCGCGGGAGCTGGGCTGAATGAGCAGTTCTTC
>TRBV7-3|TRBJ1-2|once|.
CASSQWGGDGYTF
TGTGCCAGCAGCCAATGGGGGGGTGATGGCTACACCTTC
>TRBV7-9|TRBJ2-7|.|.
CASSLAGSEQYF
TGTGCCAGCAGCTTAGCAGGAAGCGAGCAGTACTTC
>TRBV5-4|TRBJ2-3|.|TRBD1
CASSGGQGEGTDTQYF
TGTGCCAGCAGCGGCGGACAGGGAGAGGGGACAGATACGCAGTATTTT
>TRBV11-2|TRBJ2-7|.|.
CASSRLGGSYEQYF
TGTGCCAGCTCTCGCCTCGGCGGATCCTACGAGCAGTACTTC
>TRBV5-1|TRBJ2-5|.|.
CASSLVPGAQGETQYF
TGCGCCAGCAGCTTGGTTCCGGGGGCGCAGGGGGAGACCCAGTACTTC
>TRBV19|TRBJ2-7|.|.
CASRPGSGYEQYF
TGTGCCAGTAGACCGGGAAGCGGGTACGAGCAGTACTTC
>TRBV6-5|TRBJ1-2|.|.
CASREQGSYGYTF
TGTGCCAGCAGGGAACAGGGCTCCTATGGCTACACCTTC
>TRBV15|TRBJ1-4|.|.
CATSPRGGLNEKLFF
TGTGCCACCAGTCCGAGGGGGGGGCTGAATGAAAAACTGTTTTTT
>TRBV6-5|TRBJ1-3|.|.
CASSRGNTIYF
TGTGCCAGCAGTCGGGGAAACACCATATATTTT
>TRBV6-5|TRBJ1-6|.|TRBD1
CASRGTGENSPLHF
TGTGCCAGCAGGGGGACAGGGGAGAATTCACCCCTCCACTTT
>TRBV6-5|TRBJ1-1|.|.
CASRQGVNTEAFF
TGTGCCAGCAGGCAGGGAGTAAACACTGAAGCTTTCTTT
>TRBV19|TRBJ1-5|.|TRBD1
CASSTIGQGDQPQHF
TGTGCCAGTAGTACCATTGGACAGGGGGATCAGCCCCAGCATTTT
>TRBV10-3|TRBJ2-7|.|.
CAIRPEGRGYEQYF
TGTGCCATCAGACCTGAAGGAAGAGGCTACGAGCAGTACTTC
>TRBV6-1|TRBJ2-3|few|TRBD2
CASSGGGGSDTQYF
TGTGCCAGCAGTGGCGGGGGGGGATCAGATACGCAGTATTTT
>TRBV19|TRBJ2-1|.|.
CASGELAGPKNEQFF
TGTGCCAGCGGGGAATTGGCAGGCCCTAAGAATGAGCAGTTCTTC
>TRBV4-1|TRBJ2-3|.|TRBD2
CASSQEGGSTDTQYF
TGCGCCAGCAGCCAAGAGGGAGGGAGTACAGATACGCAGTATTTT
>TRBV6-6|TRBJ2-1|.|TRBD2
CASSYLHGGADEQFF
TGTGCCAGCAGTTACCTCCACGGGGGGGCCGATGAGCAGTTCTTC
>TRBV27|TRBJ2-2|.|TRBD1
CASSLSTGENTGELFF
TGTGCCAGCAGTTTATCGACAGGGGAGAACACCGGGGAGCTGTTTTTT
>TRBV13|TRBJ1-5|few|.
CASSLSQGGNQPQHF
TGTGCCAGCAGCTTATCACAGGGAGGCAATCAGCCCCAGCATTTT
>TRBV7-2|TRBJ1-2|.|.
CASSLGSLPNYGYTF
TGTGCCAGCAGCTTAGGGAGCCTACCTAACTATGGCTACACCTTC
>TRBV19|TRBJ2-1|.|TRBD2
CASSSLGLAGGSGTYNEQFF
TGTGCCAGTAGTTCACTTGGACTAGCGGGAGGGTCCGGCACCTACAATGAGCAGTTCTTC
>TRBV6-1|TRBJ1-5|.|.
CASSPSGGDNQPQHF
TGTGCCAGCAGCCCGAGTGGGGGAGACAATCAGCCCCAGCATTTT
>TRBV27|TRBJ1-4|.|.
CASSSPGMANEKLFF
TGTGCCAGCAGTTCCCCAGGGATGGCTAATGAAAAACTGTTTTTT
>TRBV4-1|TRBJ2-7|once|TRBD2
CASSQAGWRTSGYIYEQYF
TGCGCCAGCAGCCAAGCAGGCTGGAGGACTAGCGGGTATATCTACGAGCAGTACTTC
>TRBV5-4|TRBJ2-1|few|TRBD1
CASSWGQGSYNEQFF
TGTGCCAGCAGCTGGGGACAGGGGTCCTACAATGAGCAGTTCTTC
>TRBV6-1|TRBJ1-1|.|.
CASSFYRNTEAFF
TGTGCCAGCAGTTTCTACAGGAACACTGAAGCTTTCTTT
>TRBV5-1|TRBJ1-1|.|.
CASSLRSGNTEAFF
TGCGCCAGCAGCTTGAGGTCAGGGAACACTGAAGCTTTCTTT
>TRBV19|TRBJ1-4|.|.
CASSLEGLEKLFF
TGTGCCAGTAGTTTGGAAGGGCTTGAAAAACTGTTTTTT
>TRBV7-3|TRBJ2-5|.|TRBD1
CASSPGTGSSQETQYF
TGTGCCAGCAGCCCCGGGACAGGGTCCTCACAAGAGACCCAGTACTTC
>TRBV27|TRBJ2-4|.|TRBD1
CASSPRTGENIQYF
TGTGCCAGCAGTCCTCGGACAGGGGAAAACATTCAGTACTTC
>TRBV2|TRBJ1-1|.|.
CASIRESNTEAFF
TGTGCCAGCATCCGAGAATCGAACACTGAAGCTTTCTTT
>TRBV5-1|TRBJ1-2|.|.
CASSLALTGHYGYTF
TGCGCCAGCAGCTTGGCTCTAACCGGGCACTATGGCTACACCTTC
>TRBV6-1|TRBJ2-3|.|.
CASTLSMDLDTQYF
TGTGCCAGCACCCTAAGTATGGATTTGGATACGCAGTATTTT
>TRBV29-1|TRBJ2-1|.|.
CSVDPGRSYNEQFF
TGCAGCGTTGACCCAGGGAGGTCCTACAATGAGCAGTTCTTC
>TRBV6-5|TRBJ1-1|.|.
CASIRASGRTEAFF
TGTGCCAGCATCCGGGCTTCAGGAAGGACTGAAGCTTTCTTT
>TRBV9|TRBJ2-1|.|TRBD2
CASSVVGLAGGPFYNEQFF
TGTGCCAGCAGCGTAGTGGGACTAGCGGGAGGGCCCTTCTACAATGAGCAGTTCTTC
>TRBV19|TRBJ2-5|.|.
CASRAGGETQYF
TGTGCCAGTCGGGCGGGTGGAGAGACCCAGTACTTC
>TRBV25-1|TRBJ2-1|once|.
CASSSFGGPHNEQFF
TGTGCCAGCAGCTCCTTCGGGGGGCCTCACAATGAGCAGTTCTTC
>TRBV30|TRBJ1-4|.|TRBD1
CAWSPPGQSNEKLFF
TGTGCCTGGAGTCCACCGGGACAGAGTAATGAAAAACTGTTTTTT
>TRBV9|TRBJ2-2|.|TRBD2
CASSVGRGSERRVTGELFF
TGTGCCAGCAGCGTAGGTCGCGGGAGCGAGAGGAGGGTCACCGGGGAGCTGTTTTTT
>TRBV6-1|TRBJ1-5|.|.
CASSEVLGYQPQHF
TGTGCCAGCAGTGAAGTTTTGGGGTATCAGCCCCAGCATTTT
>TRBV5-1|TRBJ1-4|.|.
CASSQGIGTNEKLFF
TGCGCCAGCAGCCAGGGTATCGGAACTAATGAAAAACTGTTTTTT
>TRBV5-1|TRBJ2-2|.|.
CASSFAPDRTGGELFF
TGCGCCAGCAGCTTCGCCCCTGACAGAACCGGCGGGGAGCTGTTTTTT
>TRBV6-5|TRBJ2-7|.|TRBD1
CASSFASTGSYEQYF
TGTGCCAGCAGTTTCGCTTCGACAGGGTCCTACGAGCAGTACTTC
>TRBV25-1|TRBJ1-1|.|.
CASRGRLYNTEAFF
TGTGCCAGCAGGGGCCGTCTTTATAACACTGAAGCTTTCTTT
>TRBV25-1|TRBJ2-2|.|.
CASSESRWTDATGELFF
TGTGCCAGCAGTGAATCTCGGTGGACAGACGCCACCGGGGAGCTGTTTTTT
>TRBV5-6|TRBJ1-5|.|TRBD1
CASSLGDRAGNQPQHF
TGTGCCAGCAGCTTGGGGGACAGGGCGGGCAATCAGCCCCAGCATTTT
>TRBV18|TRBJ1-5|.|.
CASSQEGSNQPQHF
TGTGCCAGCTCACAGGAGGGAAGCAATCAGCCCCAGCATTTT
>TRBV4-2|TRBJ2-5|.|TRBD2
CASSQDGLAGGIQETQYF
TGTGCCAGCAGCCAAGATGGTCTAGCGGGGGGGATCCAAGAGACCCAGTACTTC